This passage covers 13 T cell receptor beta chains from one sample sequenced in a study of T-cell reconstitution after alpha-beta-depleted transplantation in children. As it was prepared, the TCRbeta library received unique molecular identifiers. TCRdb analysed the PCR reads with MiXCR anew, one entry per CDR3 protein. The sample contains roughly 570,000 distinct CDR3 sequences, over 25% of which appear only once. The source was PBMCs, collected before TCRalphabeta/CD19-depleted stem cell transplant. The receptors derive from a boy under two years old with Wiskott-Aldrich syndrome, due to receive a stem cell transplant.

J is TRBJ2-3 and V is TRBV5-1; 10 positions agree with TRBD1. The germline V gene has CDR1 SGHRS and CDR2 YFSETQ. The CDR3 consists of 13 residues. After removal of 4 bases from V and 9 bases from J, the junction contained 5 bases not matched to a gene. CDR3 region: CASSQGDRGTQYF. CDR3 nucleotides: TGCGCCAGCAGCCAAGGGGACAGGGGAACGCAGTATTTT.

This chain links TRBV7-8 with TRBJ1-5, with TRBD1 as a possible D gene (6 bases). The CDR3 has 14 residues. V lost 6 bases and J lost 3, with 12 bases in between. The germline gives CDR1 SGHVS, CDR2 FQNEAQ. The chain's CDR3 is CASSQDRFNQPQHF. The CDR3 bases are TGTGCCAGCAGTCAGGACAGATTCAATCAGCCCCAGCATTTT. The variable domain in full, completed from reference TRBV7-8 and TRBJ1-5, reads GAGVSQSPRYKVAKRGQDVALRCDPISGHVSLFWYQQALGQGPEFLTYFQNEAQLDKSGLPSDRFFAERPEGSVSTLKIQRTQQEDSAVYLCASSQDRFNQPQHFGDGTRLSIL.

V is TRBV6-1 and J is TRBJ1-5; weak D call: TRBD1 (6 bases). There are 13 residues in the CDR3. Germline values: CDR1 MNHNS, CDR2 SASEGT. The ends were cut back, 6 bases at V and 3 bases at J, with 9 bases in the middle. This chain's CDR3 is CASRTGPNQPQHF. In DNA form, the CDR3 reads TGTGCCAGCAGAACAGGGCCCAATCAGCCCCAGCATTTT.

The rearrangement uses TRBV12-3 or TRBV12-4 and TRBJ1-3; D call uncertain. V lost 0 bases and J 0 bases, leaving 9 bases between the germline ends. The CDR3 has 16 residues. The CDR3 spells CASSLARNPSGNTIYF. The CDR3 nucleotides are TGTGCCAGCAGTTTAGCAAGAAACCCCTCTGGAAACACCATATATTTT.

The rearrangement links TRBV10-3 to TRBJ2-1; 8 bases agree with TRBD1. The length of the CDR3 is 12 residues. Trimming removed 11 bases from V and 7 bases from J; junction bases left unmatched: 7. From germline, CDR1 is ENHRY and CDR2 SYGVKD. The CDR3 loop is CAVAGGLNEQFF. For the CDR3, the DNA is TGTGCCGTGGCAGGGGGCTTGAATGAGCAGTTCTTC.

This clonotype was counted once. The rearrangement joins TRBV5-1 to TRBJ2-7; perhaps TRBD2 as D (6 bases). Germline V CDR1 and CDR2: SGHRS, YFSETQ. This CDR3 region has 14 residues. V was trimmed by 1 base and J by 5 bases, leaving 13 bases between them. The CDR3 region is CASSLYGSDDEQYF. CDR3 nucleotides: TGCGCCAGCAGCTTGTACGGGAGTGACGACGAGCAGTACTTC.

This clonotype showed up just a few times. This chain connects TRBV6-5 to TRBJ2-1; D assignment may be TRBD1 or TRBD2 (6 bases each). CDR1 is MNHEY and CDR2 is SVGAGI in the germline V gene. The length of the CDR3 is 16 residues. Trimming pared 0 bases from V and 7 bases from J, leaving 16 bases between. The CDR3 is CASSYSEGGILNEQFF. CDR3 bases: TGTGCCAGCAGTTACTCAGAGGGGGGAATATTAAATGAGCAGTTCTTC.

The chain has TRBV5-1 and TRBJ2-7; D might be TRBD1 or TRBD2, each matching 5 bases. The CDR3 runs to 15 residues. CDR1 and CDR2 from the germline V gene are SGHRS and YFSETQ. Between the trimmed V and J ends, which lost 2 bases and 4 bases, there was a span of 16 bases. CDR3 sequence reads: CASSLAPGRIYEQYF. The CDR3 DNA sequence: TGCGCCAGCAGCTTAGCTCCGGGACGGATATACGAGCAGTACTTC.

For the CDR3, the DNA is TGTGCCAGCAGCTTGGAAAGGACCCCTAGCAATGAGCAGTTCTTC. Translated, it gives CASSLERTPSNEQFF. This chain uses TRBV5-5 with TRBJ2-1; D is uncertain. V lost 0 bases, J lost 6 bases, and 13 bases lay in between. The CDR3 runs 15 residues. In germline, CDR1 is SGHKS, CDR2 YYEKEE (reference sequence).

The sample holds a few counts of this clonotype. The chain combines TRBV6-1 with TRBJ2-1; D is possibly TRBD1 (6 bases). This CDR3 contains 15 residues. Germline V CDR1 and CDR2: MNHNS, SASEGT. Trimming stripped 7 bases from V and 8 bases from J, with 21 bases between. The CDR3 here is CASTPQGGRFHEQFF. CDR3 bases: TGTGCCAGCACTCCACAGGGCGGTCGATTCCATGAGCAGTTCTTC.

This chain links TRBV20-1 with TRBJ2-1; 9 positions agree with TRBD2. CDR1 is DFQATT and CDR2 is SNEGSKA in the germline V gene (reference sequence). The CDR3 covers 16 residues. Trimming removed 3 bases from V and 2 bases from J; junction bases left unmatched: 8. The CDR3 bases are TGCAGTGCTAGTAGGGCTAGCGGGGCTCCCTACAATGAGCAGTTCTTC. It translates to CSASRASGAPYNEQFF.

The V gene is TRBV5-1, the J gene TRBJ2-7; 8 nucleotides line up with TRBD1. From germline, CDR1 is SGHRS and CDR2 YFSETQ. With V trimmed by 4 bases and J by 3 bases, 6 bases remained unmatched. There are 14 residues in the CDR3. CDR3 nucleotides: TGCGCCAGCAGCGTACGACAGGGGATCTACGAGCAGTACTTC. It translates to CASSVRQGIYEQYF.

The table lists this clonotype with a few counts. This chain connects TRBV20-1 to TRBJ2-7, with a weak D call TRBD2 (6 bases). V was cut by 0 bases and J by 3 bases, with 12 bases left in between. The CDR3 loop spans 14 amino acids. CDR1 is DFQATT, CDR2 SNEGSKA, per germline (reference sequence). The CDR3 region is CSARDRIAVYEQYF. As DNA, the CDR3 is TGCAGTGCTAGAGATCGGATAGCGGTCTACGAGCAGTACTTC.